Here is one T cell receptor (beta chain) with its context. The antigen remains undetermined. The sample originates from a study of breast tumors, draining lymph nodes, adjacent tissues. V dropped 6 bases and J dropped 18 bases, with 9 bases sitting between them. CDR3 length equals 9 residues. The lymph nodes were axillary draining lymph nodes from breast cancer patients. Whole-study results and caveats: Compared with lymph nodes, tumors were less diverse; compared with nontumor tissue, more.

One entry per CDR3 protein, called by TCRdb with MiXCR from the multiplex PCR reads. The sample includes about 230,000 distinct CDR3 sequences, approximately 31% of them seen just once. V usage is TRBV12-3 or TRBV12-4 and J usage is TRBJ2-6; no reliable D call. Sequencing used axillary lymph node tissue. This TCR was recovered from a female donor with breast cancer. Some clones in this sample may be carry-over from other donors' samples. This chain's CDR3 is CASSTFKTF. The CDR3 coding sequence is TGTGCCAGCAGCACCTTCAAGACTTTC.